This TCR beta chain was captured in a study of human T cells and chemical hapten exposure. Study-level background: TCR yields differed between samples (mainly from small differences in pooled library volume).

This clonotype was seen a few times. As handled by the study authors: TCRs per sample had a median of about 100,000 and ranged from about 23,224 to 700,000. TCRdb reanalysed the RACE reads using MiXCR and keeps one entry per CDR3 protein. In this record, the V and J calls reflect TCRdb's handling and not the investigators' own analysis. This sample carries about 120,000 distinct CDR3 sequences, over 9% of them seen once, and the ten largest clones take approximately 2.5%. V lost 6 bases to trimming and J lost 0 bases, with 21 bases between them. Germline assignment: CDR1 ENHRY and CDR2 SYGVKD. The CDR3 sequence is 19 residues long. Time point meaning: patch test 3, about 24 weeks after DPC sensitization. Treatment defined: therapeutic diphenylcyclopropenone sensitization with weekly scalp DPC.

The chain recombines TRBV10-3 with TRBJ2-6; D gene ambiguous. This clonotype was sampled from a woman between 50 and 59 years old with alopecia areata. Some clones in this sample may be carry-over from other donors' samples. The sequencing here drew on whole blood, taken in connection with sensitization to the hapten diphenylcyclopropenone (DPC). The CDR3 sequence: CAISDKPWTEHSGANVLTF. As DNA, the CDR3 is TGTGCCATCAGCGACAAACCCTGGACGGAACACTCTGGGGCCAACGTCCTGACTTTC.